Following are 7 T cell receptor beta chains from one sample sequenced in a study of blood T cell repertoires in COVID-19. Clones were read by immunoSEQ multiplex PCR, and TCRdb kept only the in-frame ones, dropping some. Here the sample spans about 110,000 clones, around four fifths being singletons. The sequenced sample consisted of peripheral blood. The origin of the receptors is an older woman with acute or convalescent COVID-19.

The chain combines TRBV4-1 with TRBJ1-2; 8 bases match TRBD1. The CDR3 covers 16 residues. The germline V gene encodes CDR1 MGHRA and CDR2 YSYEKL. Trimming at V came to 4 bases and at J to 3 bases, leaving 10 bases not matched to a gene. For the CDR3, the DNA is TGCGCCAGCAGCCCAAGCCCGGACAGGGCCTACTATGGCTACACCTTC. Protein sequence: CASSPSPDRAYYGYTF.

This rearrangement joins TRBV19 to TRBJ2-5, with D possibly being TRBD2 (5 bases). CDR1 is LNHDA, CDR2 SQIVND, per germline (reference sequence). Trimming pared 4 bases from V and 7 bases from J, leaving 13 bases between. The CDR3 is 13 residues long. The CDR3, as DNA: TGTGCCAGTAGTAGCCAGGACGGAGGGACCCAGTACTTC. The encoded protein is CASSSQDGGTQYF.

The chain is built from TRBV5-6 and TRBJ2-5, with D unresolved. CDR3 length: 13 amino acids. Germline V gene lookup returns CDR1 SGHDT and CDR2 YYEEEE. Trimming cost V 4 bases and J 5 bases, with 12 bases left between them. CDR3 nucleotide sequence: TGTGCCAGCAGCGGAGAGAGTGGGGAGACCCAGTACTTC. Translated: CASSGESGETQYF. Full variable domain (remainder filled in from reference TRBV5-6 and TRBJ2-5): DAGVTQSPTHLIKTRGQQVTLRCSPKSGHDTVSWYQQALGQGPQFIFQYYEEEERQRGNFPDRFSGHQFPNYSSELNVNALLLGDSALYLCASSGESGETQYFGPGTRLLVL.

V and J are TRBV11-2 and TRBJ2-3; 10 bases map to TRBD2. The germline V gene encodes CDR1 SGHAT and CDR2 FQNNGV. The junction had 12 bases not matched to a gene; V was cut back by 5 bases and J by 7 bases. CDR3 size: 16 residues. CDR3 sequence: CASSKIAGGPLYTQYF. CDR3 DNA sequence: TGTGCCAGCAGCAAAATAGCGGGGGGTCCGCTTTATACGCAGTATTTT.

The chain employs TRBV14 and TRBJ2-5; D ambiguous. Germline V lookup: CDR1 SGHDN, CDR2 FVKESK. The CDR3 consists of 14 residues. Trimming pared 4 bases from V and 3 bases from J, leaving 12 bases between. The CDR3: CASSRPGWEETQYF. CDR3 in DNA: TGTGCCAGCAGCCGCCCAGGCTGGGAAGAGACCCAGTACTTC.

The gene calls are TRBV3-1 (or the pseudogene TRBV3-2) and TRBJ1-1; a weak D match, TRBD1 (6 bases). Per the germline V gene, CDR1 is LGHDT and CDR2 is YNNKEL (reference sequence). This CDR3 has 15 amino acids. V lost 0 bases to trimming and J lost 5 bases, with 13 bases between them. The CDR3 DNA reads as TGTGCCAGCAGCCAAGATCCCCCCAGGGGAACTGAAGCTTTCTTT. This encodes CASSQDPPRGTEAFF.

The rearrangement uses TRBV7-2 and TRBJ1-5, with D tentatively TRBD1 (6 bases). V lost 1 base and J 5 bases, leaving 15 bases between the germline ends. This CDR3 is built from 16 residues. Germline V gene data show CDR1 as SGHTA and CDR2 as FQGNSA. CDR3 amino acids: CASSLGARGRDQPQHF. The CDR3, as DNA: TGTGCCAGCAGCTTAGGGGCCAGGGGCAGAGATCAGCCCCAGCATTTT.